In its sample, the clone carrying this TCR beta chain is medium-sized. Via MiXCR, TCRdb re-called the 5' RACE reads, giving one row per CDR3 protein. This table has about 7,200 distinct CDR3 sequences, approximately 40% appearing once. V lost 6 bases to trimming and J lost 6 bases, with 11 bases between them. The germline gives CDR1 MNHNY, CDR2 SVGAGI (reference sequence). The CDR3 sequence is 12 residues long. Specimen: memory CD4+ T cells sorted from blood. Subset: memory CD4+ T cells, CD4+CD45RO+CD25-. The chain uses TRBV6-6 and TRBJ1-1; D is unresolved. The origin of this receptor is a female donor with breast cancer. CDR3 nucleotides: TGTGCCAGCAGAAGTTGGAGCTCTGAAGCTTTCTTT. This sequence encodes CASRSWSSEAFF.